This TCR beta chain was identified during a study of early T cells in non-severe SARS-CoV-2 infection. At the level of the study: Investigators sequenced bulk RNA drawn from unsorted whole blood, and chains remained unpaired.

V lost 2 bases to trimming and J lost 0 bases, with 11 bases between them. The CDR3 runs 16 residues. CDR1 and CDR2 from the germline V gene are SGHVS and FQNEAQ. The TCR library protocol was used to attach unique molecular identifiers. These identifiers were attached to individual cDNA molecules. TCRdb redid the calling of the 5' RACE reads with MiXCR, one entry per CDR3 protein. The data show about 29,000 distinct CDR3 sequences, 4.5% seen once. In this sample, this clonotype turned up many times. This chain connects TRBV7-8 to TRBJ1-5; D unclear. This receptor was identified in an adult who was a healthcare worker with PCR-confirmed SARS-CoV-2 infection or an uninfected control (not recorded which). The specimen sequenced was whole blood. In DNA, the CDR3 is TGTGCCAGCAGCTTATTGTACAAGAATAGCAATCAGCCCCAGCATTTT. Amino acids: CASSLLYKNSNQPQHF.